Presented here are 17 T cell receptor beta chains from one specimen sequenced in a study of long-term antiretroviral therapy in people with HIV. This was the immunoSEQ v3.0 assay at survey level. Clones were sequenced by immunoSEQ multiplex PCR, and TCRdb holds only the in-frame ones, with some missing. Counted here are about 11,000 clones, 80% to 90% occurring once; the ten biggest clones make up under 25%. This specimen was unsorted PBMCs, taken 0.2 years before starting antiretroviral therapy. Receptors were obtained from a woman in her forties with HIV.

The chain couples TRBV5-6 to TRBJ1-1; unclear D gene. CDR3 size: 14 residues. Deletions cut 0 bases from V and 2 bases from J, with 8 bases between. Germline V CDR1 and CDR2: SGHDT, YYEEEE. The CDR3 coding sequence is TGTGCCAGCAGCTTGGGGCCCAAAAACACTGAAGCTTTCTTT. Protein: CASSLGPKNTEAFF.

The CDR3 sequence: CASSPLAGGPLETQYF. DNA for the CDR3: TGTGCCAGCAGTCCCTTAGCGGGGGGGCCGTTAGAGACCCAGTACTTC. The chain combines TRBV27 with TRBJ2-5; 11 bases are a match to TRBD2. Germline loops: CDR1 MNHEY, CDR2 SMNVEV (reference sequence). CDR3 length: 16 residues. With V trimmed by 5 bases and J by 4 bases, 9 bases remained unmatched.

The chain has TRBV30 and TRBJ1-5; 7 bases agree with TRBD1. Per germline, CDR1 GTSNPN and CDR2 SVGIG (reference sequence). Germline trimming cut 2 bases from V and 4 bases from J; bases unmatched to any gene: 11. The CDR3 is 16 amino acids. This CDR3 is CAWSNRGGAGNQPQHF. The CDR3 DNA reads as TGTGCCTGGAGTAACCGAGGGGGCGCGGGAAATCAGCCCCAGCATTTT.

This chain uses TRBV7-9 with TRBJ1-4; D is ambiguous. The CDR3 contains 16 residues. Germline V lookup: CDR1 SEHNR, CDR2 FQNEAQ (reference sequence). Trimming took 5 bases from V and 0 from J, leaving 13 bases between them. The CDR3 is CASSANKGSTNEKLFF. The CDR3 nucleotides read TGTGCCAGCAGCGCTAACAAGGGTTCAACTAATGAAAAACTGTTTTTT.

The chain recombines TRBV27 with TRBJ2-1; TRBD2 agrees at 10 bases. CDR1 and CDR2 (germline): MNHEY, SMNVEV (reference sequence). J was trimmed by 5 bases and V by 2 bases; bases with no gene match: 6. This CDR3 is built from 16 residues. CDR3 region: CASSLVASGGNNEQFF. CDR3 DNA: TGTGCCAGCAGTTTAGTGGCTAGCGGGGGCAACAATGAGCAGTTCTTC.

The V gene is TRBV18, the J gene TRBJ1-2, with 7 bases fitting TRBD1. Germline lookup yields CDR1 KGHSH and CDR2 LQKENI. This CDR3 is built from 15 residues. Losses at the gene ends were 3 bases for V and 2 bases for J; bases not matched to a gene: 6. CDR3 coding DNA: TGTGCCAGCTCACCCCCGACAGGGAGCAACTATGGCTACACCTTC. Translating gives CASSPPTGSNYGYTF.

This clone was detected once. This sequence joins TRBV7-2 and TRBJ2-1, with D possibly TRBD2 on 5 matching bases. V gave up 3 bases and J gave up 1 base, with 13 bases separating them. CDR1 is SGHTA, CDR2 FQGNSA, per germline. CDR3 size: 16 residues. Here the CDR3 reads CASSFSGVASYNEQFF. DNA for the CDR3: TGTGCCAGCAGCTTCTCGGGCGTAGCGTCCTACAATGAGCAGTTCTTC.

The chain carries TRBV30 and TRBJ2-2, with 8 bases matching TRBD1. J was trimmed by 2 bases and V by 0 bases; bases with no gene match: 5. CDR3 size: 16 residues. CDR1 and CDR2 (germline): GTSNPN, SVGIG (reference sequence). The CDR3 region is CAWSVQGTGNTGELFF. CDR3 nucleotides: TGTGCCTGGAGTGTACAGGGGACAGGCAACACCGGGGAGCTGTTTTTT.

V and J are TRBV9 and TRBJ1-2, with 8 positions matching TRBD1. Germline V CDR1 and CDR2: SGDLS, YYNGEE. The ends lost 3 bases at V and 1 base at J; junction bases unmatched: 8. The CDR3 runs to 16 residues. The CDR3 loop is CASSAGAGQGNYGYTF. CDR3 in DNA: TGTGCCAGCAGCGCTGGGGCAGGACAGGGTAACTATGGCTACACCTTC.

V and J are TRBV10-3 and TRBJ1-2; possible D gene TRBD1, 5 bases. This CDR3 region has 14 residues. V was shortened by 0 bases and J by 4 bases, with 9 bases between the two germline ends. Germline assignment: CDR1 ENHRY and CDR2 SYGVKD. In DNA, the CDR3 is TGTGCCATCAGTGAGTCGGGGCAGCTCTATGGCTACACCTTC. Amino acid sequence: CAISESGQLYGYTF.

The V gene is TRBV7-2, the J gene TRBJ1-1; 8 bases align to TRBD1. Germline CDR1 and CDR2: SGHTA and FQGNSA. With 3 bases clipped from V and 1 base from J, the junction kept 1 base outside the gene matches. The length of the CDR3 is 14 residues. DNA for the CDR3: TGTGCCAGCAGCTTCGGACAGGGGAACACTGAAGCTTTCTTT. Encoded protein: CASSFGQGNTEAFF.

V gene TRBV7-2 combines with J gene TRBJ1-4; D is perhaps TRBD1 (5 bases). The CDR3 sequence is 16 residues long. Germline V CDR1 and CDR2: SGHTA, FQGNSA. Trimming pared 0 bases from V and 7 bases from J, leaving 15 bases between. The CDR3 here is CASSLALGALTEKLFF. In nucleotides, the CDR3 is TGTGCCAGCAGCTTAGCGCTCGGGGCTCTAACTGAAAAACTGTTTTTT.

J is TRBJ1-5 and V is TRBV6-1; D gene ambiguous. The length of the CDR3 is 12 residues. Germline V gene lookup returns CDR1 MNHNS and CDR2 SASEGT. The V gene lost 4 bases and the J gene lost 7 bases, with 8 bases spanning the gap. The CDR3 loop is CASSVQEQPQHF. The DNA for the CDR3 is TGTGCCAGCAGTGTTCAGGAGCAGCCCCAGCATTTT.

This clone came up once. V gene TRBV4-3 combines with J gene TRBJ2-7; 7 bases are a match to TRBD1. This CDR3 is 15 amino acids long. Trimming removed 2 bases from V and 2 bases from J; junction bases left unmatched: 6. CDR1 is LGHNA, CDR2 YSLEER, per germline. CDR3 in amino acids: CASSQIQGSPYEQYF. CDR3 nucleotides: TGCGCCAGCAGCCAAATACAGGGGTCCCCCTACGAGCAGTACTTC.

CDR3 DNA: TGCGCCAGCAGCCAAGTGGGTTTGTGGAGGAACACTGAAGCTTTCTTT. Its protein is CASSQVGLWRNTEAFF. This sequence joins TRBV4-3 and TRBJ1-1; no clear D gene. The germline CDR1 and CDR2 sequences are LGHNA and YSLEER. The length of the CDR3 is 16 residues. V was clipped by 1 base and J by 1 base, with 13 bases between them.

This clone was observed once. The genes are TRBV19 and TRBJ1-2; D gene unclear. The CDR3 has 16 residues. The V gene's germline CDR1 is LNHDA and CDR2 SQIVND (reference sequence). Trimming cost V 6 bases and J 6 bases, with 23 bases left between them. The DNA of the CDR3 is TGTGCCAGTAGACTCGAGGCGTGGACGGCGGCCCATGGCTACACCTTC. Translation: CASRLEAWTAAHGYTF.

This chain connects TRBV6-5 to TRBJ1-1, with D unclear. This CDR3 spans 13 amino acids. In germline, CDR1 is MNHEY, CDR2 SVGAGI. Trimming shortened V by 7 bases and J by 4 bases, and 13 bases separated the two germline ends. CDR3 amino acids: CASNRVQTTEAFF. CDR3 bases: TGTGCCAGCAACCGGGTGCAGACCACTGAAGCTTTCTTT.